The subject of this entry is one T cell receptor beta chain. In the study's own analysis: Counts of nucleated cells, estimated from reference gene primer amplification, were obtained. TCRdb's table, derived via immunoSEQ multiplex PCR, lists solely in-frame clones and lacks some. V and J calls and clone size are those listed in that table; D and trimming were worked out from the DNA. The sample records more than 200,000 clones, roughly 80% being singletons. Germline V lookup: CDR1 SQVTM, CDR2 ANQGSEA. This CDR3 is 13 amino acids long. With V trimmed by 8 bases and J by 5 bases, 5 bases remained unmatched. The sample belongs to a study of blood T cell repertoires in COVID-19. Study details: Spain, Italy and the United States supplied samples that represented acute and convalescent COVID-19. Sources were T cells, B-cell-depleted T cells, or PBMCs; the material itself was cDNA or gDNA.

The sequence derives from a woman aged 65 to 85 with active or convalescent COVID-19. The gene calls are TRBV29-1 and TRBJ2-1; 11 nucleotides agree with TRBD2. Sequencing used peripheral blood. CDR3 in DNA: TGCAGCTCGCGACTAGCGGGGAACAATGAGCAGTTCTTC. This sequence encodes CSSRLAGNNEQFF.